The clone carrying this T cell receptor beta chain was seen once. Its specificity is unknown. Sequenced by immunoSEQ multiplex PCR; TCRdb stores in-frame clones only, minus some. The sample holds 200,000 to 250,000 clones; over 70% are singletons and the top ten take around 15%. The data derive from a study of cytomegalovirus exposure and HLA in healthy donors. Study-level results: Later, an analysis found that TCR clusters from the first cohort tended to co-occur in the roughly 110 validation repertoires. 150 to 200 TCR beta chains were listed as cytomegalovirus-associated. For cytomegalovirus status, the classifier reportedly gave diagnoses with high specificity and sensitivity.

Germline CDR1 reads SNHLY; CDR2 reads FYNNEI. The ends lost 6 bases at V and 2 bases at J; junction bases unmatched: 5. There are 14 residues in the CDR3. Sample: PBMCs. This chain links TRBV2 with TRBJ1-1; 8 bases fit TRBD1. The source of this sequence is a woman under 40 in good health and CMV-seropositive. CDR3: CASSRTGSNTEAFF. The CDR3 DNA is TGTGCCAGCAGCAGGACAGGGAGTAACACTGAAGCTTTCTTT.